These T cell receptor beta chains were read from a single sample in a study of cytomegalovirus exposure and HLA in healthy donors. The assay was immunoSEQ multiplex PCR, and TCRdb's table has in-frame clones only and misses some. The sample has approximately 130,000 clones, 80% seen once. Sequencing was performed on PBMCs. The receptor source for this set is a woman in her thirties or forties in good health and CMV-seronegative. The CDR3 runs from the conserved cysteine through the conserved F or W. A D gene is named only where the DNA matches it firmly. The size field is filled for only some rows; it gives once, few, many or a size class.

DNA: TGTGCCAGCTATGTTGGAGGGTCACCCCCTAATGAAGCTTTCTTT
CDR3: CASYVGGSPPNEAFF
J: TRBJ1-1
D: NA
V: TRBV28
size: NA

DNA: TGTGCCAGCAGTTACGGGCCCACAGTCTATGGCTACACCTTC
CDR3: CASSYGPTVYGYTF
J: TRBJ1-2
D: NA
V: TRBV6-5
size: NA

DNA: TGTGCCAGCAGTCGGGACAGGGGGGATCAGCCCCAGCATTTT
CDR3: CASSRDRGDQPQHF
J: TRBJ1-5
D: TRBD1
V: TRBV6-1
size: NA

DNA: TGCGCCAGCAGCTTTCAGGGGACTAGCGGGCGCCAAGAGACCCAGTACTTC
CDR3: CASSFQGTSGRQETQYF
J: TRBJ2-5
D: TRBD2
V: TRBV5-1
size: once

DNA: TGTGCCAGCTCACCCTCTGGGGGGAACTATGGCTACACCTTC
CDR3: CASSPSGGNYGYTF
J: TRBJ1-2
D: NA
V: TRBV18
size: NA

DNA: TGTGCCAGCAGCAAAGTAGACAGAGAAACCTACGAGCAGTACTTC
CDR3: CASSKVDRETYEQYF
J: TRBJ2-7
D: NA
V: TRBV21-1
size: NA

DNA: TGTGCCAGCAGCCAAACAGGGGACACTGAAGCTTTCTTT
CDR3: CASSQTGDTEAFF
J: TRBJ1-1
D: TRBD1
V: TRBV14
size: NA

DNA: TGTGCCAGCAGCTTCGCGGGGGGCGCCGGGGCTTTCTTT
CDR3: CASSFAGGAGAFF
J: TRBJ1-1
D: NA
V: TRBV7-9
size: NA

DNA: TGTGCTAGCAGCCCTGGGGGGAGTGATGAGCAGTTCTTC
CDR3: CASSPGGSDEQFF
J: TRBJ2-1
D: NA
V: TRBV7-7
size: NA

DNA: TGTGCCAGCAGAGGGACTAGCGGGAGGCAGGGCACCGGGGAGCTGTTTTTT
CDR3: CASRGTSGRQGTGELFF
J: TRBJ2-2
D: TRBD2
V: TRBV5-4
size: NA

DNA: TGCGCCAGCAGCCTCCGGACTAGCGAGGGCGAGCAGTACTTC
CDR3: CASSLRTSEGEQYF
J: TRBJ2-7
D: TRBD2
V: TRBV4-3
size: NA

DNA: TGCGCCAGCAGGTCTAGCGGGGGGCCATACAATGAGCAGTTCTTC
CDR3: CASRSSGGPYNEQFF
J: TRBJ2-1
D: TRBD2
V: TRBV5-1
size: once

DNA: TGTGCCAGCAGTGAAGGACTAGCGGGTGGCACAGATACGCAGTATTTT
CDR3: CASSEGLAGGTDTQYF
J: TRBJ2-3
D: TRBD2
V: TRBV6-1
size: NA